This T cell receptor (beta chain) was identified during a study of blood T cell repertoires in COVID-19 (dated by TCRdb to the early 2020s). With regard to the full study: The collaborator samples originated in the United States, Italy and Spain and spanned the acute and convalescent phases of COVID-19. The material from the prospective study consisted of cDNA or gDNA derived from T cells, B-cell-depleted T cells, or PBMCs. Deeply sampled blood TCRbeta repertoires from subjects exposed to, actively infected with, or recovered from COVID-19 were included in the dataset. The repertoires were released in a freely available public database meant as a resource for research on the immune response to SARS-CoV-2. The samples were drawn from two sources: the first 160 participants of the ongoing ImmuneRACE study, and fewer than 1,500 subjects contributed by 6 global collaborators. The sample metadata nearly always contained a de-identified subject ID, COVID-19 status, age in years and sex. Where available, HLA class I and class II types were taken from metadata supplied by the sample provider and were not determined by assay-based typing.

On this clone: Its binding antigen is unknown. No much larger clonotype is one base removed from it; base qualities were not supplied.

Collaborating institutions collected whole blood in K2EDTA tubes following their own protocols. Collaborator samples were shipped for TCRbeta analysis as frozen whole blood, isolated PBMCs, or DNA extracted from either sample type. The research as a whole found: How much clinical and demographic metadata was included differed by source and by participant, and the metadata was provided uncurated.

The CDR3 starts with the cysteine, ends with the phenylalanine, and has 18 residues. Only CDR3 DNA remains: 54 bases, in frame from the first base. Between the V and J ends, shortened by 0 bases and 4 bases respectively, the junction contains 21 bases. For CDR1 and CDR2, the germline V gene lists MGHRA and YSYEKL. The immunoSEQ Assay, a bias-controlled multiplex PCR, was used to amplify TCRbeta CDR3 regions from genomic DNA. Turning to the authors' computational methods: The number of nucleated cells in each sample was estimated from the amplification of reference gene primers within the assay. To quantify the absolute abundance of each unique TCRbeta CDR3 rearrangement, sequence reads were collapsed and filtered. For each sample, productive Simpson clonality was calculated as the square root of Simpson's diversity index across productive rearrangements. Sourced from immuneACCESS, this table was stored by TCRdb with only in-frame sequences that have V and J called. A share of the clones is absent; for the studies checked, an unresolved V gene accounts for under half, and the remainder has no known explanation. D and trimming were read from the DNA, whereas the V and J calls and clone size are those reported in that table. Recorded for this sample are 53,000 or so clones; approximately 80% of them occurred a single time. The ten largest clones take up roughly two fifths of the sample.

This TCR derives from a man aged 65 to 79 with active or convalescent COVID-19. Recombination joined TRBV4-1 with TRBJ2-5; TRBD2 is a weak D gene call, 5 bases matching. Sequencing was carried out using peripheral blood. The nucleotide sequence reads as follows: TGCGCCAGCAGCCAAGACAGCGTAGGATTCCAAGAGGGAGAGACCCAGTACTTC. Translated, it gives CASSQDSVGFQEGETQYF.